Below are 23 T cell receptor beta chains sequenced from a single sample in a study of blood T cells in healthy people across ages. Then a second PCR, running roughly 7 to 11 cycles, was carried out with a sample-barcoded 5' primer and a J-beta primer mix. From the 5' RACE reads, TCRdb called clonotypes with MiXCR, one entry per CDR3 protein. The sample records under 950,000 distinct CDR3 sequences, about 20% being singletons. Sequenced: blood. The receptors here all came from a man in his 70s in good health.

This CDR3 reads CSVRGLGGTEAFF. CDR3 sequence (DNA): TGCAGCGTTAGAGGGTTAGGTGGCACTGAAGCTTTCTTT. V usage is TRBV29-1 and J usage is TRBJ1-1; no reliable D call. CDR1 is SQVTM and CDR2 is ANQGSEA in the germline V gene. Trimming removed 5 bases at V and 4 bases at J, with 14 bases between. This CDR3 has 13 amino acids.

There are a few counts of this clonotype. The chain uses TRBV7-9 and TRBJ2-7; 13 bases agree with TRBD2. The CDR3 length is 16 residues. Trimming cost V 2 bases and J 6 bases; bases outside gene matches: 7. CDR1 and CDR2 (germline): SEHNR, FQNEAQ (reference sequence). Here the CDR3 DNA reads TGTGCCAGCAGCTTACGGCTGACTAGCGGGGGGAGCGAGCAGTACTTC. This translates into CASSLRLTSGGSEQYF.

The chain combines TRBV6-2 or TRBV6-3 with TRBJ2-5; no firm D call. Germline CDR1 and CDR2: MNHEY and SVGEGT. V was shortened by 0 bases and J by 1 base, with 9 bases between the two germline ends. The CDR3 spans 15 residues. This CDR3 is CASSYSRTAQETQYF. CDR3 nucleotide sequence: TGTGCCAGCAGTTACTCGAGGACGGCCCAAGAGACCCAGTACTTC.

In this sample, this clonotype turned up many times. The V gene is TRBV2, the J gene TRBJ2-5; 7 nucleotides align to TRBD2. TRBJ2-1 explains the end of the DNA better; the J call may be wrong. Germline lookup yields CDR1 SNHLY and CDR2 FYNNEI. The CDR3 covers 14 residues. DNA for the CDR3: TGTGCCAGCAGTGCTGGGCGGGGGATCCATGAGCAGTTCTTC. Translating gives CASSAGRGIHEQFF.

The chain links TRBV6-6 to TRBJ2-1; D uncertain. The CDR3 length is 11 residues. Germline CDR1 MNHNY, CDR2 SVGAGI (reference sequence). The V end was cut by 7 bases, the J end by 6 bases, with 7 bases between. CDR3: CASTSLNEQFF. CDR3 nucleotide sequence: TGTGCCAGCACCTCCCTCAATGAGCAGTTCTTC.

The chain recombines TRBV5-1 with TRBJ1-6; 10 bases match TRBD1. V shed 5 bases, J shed 0 bases, and the junction held 5 bases outside the gene matches. Germline CDR1 is SGHRS and CDR2 is YFSETQ. This CDR3 contains 17 residues. CDR3 amino acids: CASRPGTGASYNSPLHF. CDR3 DNA sequence: TGCGCCAGCAGGCCCGGGACAGGGGCCTCCTATAATTCACCCCTCCACTTT.

This clonotype was seen a handful of times. The chain has TRBV28 and TRBJ2-5; 8 bases match TRBD2. Unmatched junction bases numbered 11, after V lost 3 bases and J lost 2 bases. CDR3 length: 17 residues. The V gene's germline CDR1 is MDHEN and CDR2 SYDVKM. The CDR3 nucleotides read TGTGCCAGCAGTTTTGAGCGGGGGAGCACGAATCAAGAGACCCAGTACTTC. Protein sequence: CASSFERGSTNQETQYF.

In this sample, this clonotype turned up a few times. This chain links TRBV20-1 with TRBJ1-2; D possibly corresponds to TRBD1 (6 bases). This CDR3 has 20 amino acids. Germline V gives CDR1 DFQATT, CDR2 SNEGSKA (reference sequence). Trimming removed 3 bases at V and 3 bases at J, with 32 bases between. The CDR3 sequence: CSASSFSREGVDVTDYGYTF. CDR3 in DNA: TGCAGTGCTAGTTCTTTCTCTCGAGAGGGGGTCGATGTGACCGACTATGGCTACACCTTC.

J is TRBJ1-4 and V is TRBV2, with 8 bases lining up with TRBD1. V lost 6 bases, J lost 8 bases, and 8 bases stayed unmatched. CDR3 length: 14 residues. Per germline, CDR1 SNHLY and CDR2 FYNNEI. The CDR3 DNA reads as TGTGCCAGCAGAGGGGGCAGGGGGCAGGAAAAACTGTTTTTT. This codes for CASRGGRGQEKLFF.

This clonotype was detected only a few times. Relative to the germline gene, one junction end is altered; a read error may explain this. This sequence joins TRBV7-2 and TRBJ2-3; 8 bases line up with TRBD2. This CDR3 spans 17 amino acids. Germline-derived CDR1 and CDR2 are SGHTA and FQGNSA. The CDR3 spells CAGSLEASGFRTDTQYF. In DNA, the CDR3 is TGTGCCGGCAGCTTAGAGGCTAGCGGGTTTCGCACAGATACGCAGTATTTT.

This clonotype occurred a few times. The chain has TRBV2 and TRBJ1-5, with 11 bases fitting TRBD1. The CDR3 is 15 amino acids. V shed 5 bases and J 5 bases; nucleotides not matched to a gene: 5. Germline-derived CDR1 and CDR2 are SNHLY and FYNNEI. The CDR3 region has the DNA TGTGCCAGCAGTCGGTGGACAGGGGGCGATCAGCCCCAGCATTTT. Translated: CASSRWTGGDQPQHF.

The chain has TRBV30 and TRBJ2-1; D may be TRBD2 (5 bases). The CDR3 is made up of 13 amino acids. V lost 1 base and J lost 4, with 8 bases in between. Germline CDR1 reads GTSNPN; CDR2 reads SVGIG (reference sequence). The CDR3 sequence is CAWSADSYNEQFF. The CDR3 coding sequence is TGTGCCTGGAGTGCGGACTCTTACAATGAGCAGTTCTTC.

This clonotype has more than one count but fewer than ten. The rearrangement links TRBV19 to TRBJ1-2, with D possibly TRBD1 on 6 matching bases. Germline lookup yields CDR1 LNHDA and CDR2 SQIVND (reference sequence). This CDR3 contains 14 residues. V lost 3 bases and J lost 2, with 10 bases in between. The CDR3 DNA reads as TGTGCCAGTAGTATCCCAGGACAGAACTATGGCTACACCTTC. Translated: CASSIPGQNYGYTF.

This clonotype showed up just once. The chain carries TRBV7-9 and TRBJ1-4; D call uncertain. The CDR3 totals 14 residues. The V and J ends lost 3 bases and 8 bases respectively, with 13 bases between them. The germline V gene encodes CDR1 SEHNR and CDR2 FQNEAQ (reference sequence). The DNA of the CDR3 is TGTGCCAGCAGCTTGGCGGAAGGTAGCGAAAAACTGTTTTTT. This translates into CASSLAEGSEKLFF.

This clonotype was detected only a few times. The chain recombines TRBV20-1 with TRBJ2-1, with D possibly TRBD1 on 6 matching bases. V was trimmed by 3 bases and J by 1 base, leaving 10 bases between them. The CDR3 loop spans 14 amino acids. Germline V gene data show CDR1 as DFQATT and CDR2 as SNEGSKA (reference sequence). The CDR3 region is CSARGDRSYNEQFF. The DNA of the CDR3 is TGCAGTGCTAGGGGAGACAGGTCCTACAATGAGCAGTTCTTC.

This clonotype was observed many times. The J gene is TRBJ2-1, the V gene TRBV29-1, with D possibly TRBD1 on 6 matching bases. CDR3 length: 11 amino acids. Germline V gene data show CDR1 as SQVTM and CDR2 as ANQGSEA. V lost 8 bases, J lost 7 bases, and 12 bases lay in between. The CDR3 nucleotides are TGCAGCACAGGGTGGTCGAATGAGCAGTTCTTC. It is translated as CSTGWSNEQFF.

This clonotype was recorded a few times. The chain links TRBV11-2 to TRBJ1-1; a weak D match, TRBD1 (5 bases). The germline CDR1 and CDR2 sequences are SGHAT and FQNNGV. The CDR3 sequence is 14 residues long. The V and J ends lost 5 bases and 6 bases respectively, with 16 bases between them. The CDR3 DNA sequence: TGTGCCAGCAGCCGGGACGGCCTGCGCGCTGAAGCTTTCTTT. Translating it yields CASSRDGLRAEAFF. The full variable domain, rest sourced from reference TRBV11-2 and TRBJ1-1, is EAGVAQSPRYKIIEKRQSVAFWCNPISGHATLYWYQQILGQGPKLLIQFQNNGVVDDSQLPKDRFSAERLKGVDSTLKIQPAKLEDSAVYLCASSRDGLRAEAFFGQGTRLTVV.

The V gene is TRBV29-1, the J gene TRBJ1-1; TRBD1 matches at 10 bases. Per germline, CDR1 SQVTM and CDR2 ANQGSEA. Losses at the gene ends were 3 bases for V and 7 bases for J; bases not matched to a gene: 5. CDR3 size: 13 residues. CDR3 protein: CSVDPGTGDEAFF. CDR3 coding DNA: TGCAGCGTTGATCCCGGGACAGGGGATGAAGCTTTCTTT.

This clonotype has only a few counts. This rearrangement joins TRBV7-9 to TRBJ1-1, with 7 bases that match TRBD1. The CDR3 sequence is 14 residues long. Germline values: CDR1 SEHNR, CDR2 FQNEAQ (reference sequence). V lost 3 bases to trimming and J lost 11 bases; unmatched junction nucleotides: 12. The CDR3 loop is CASSFGQDGVWAFF. For the CDR3, the DNA is TGTGCCAGCAGCTTCGGACAGGATGGAGTTTGGGCTTTCTTT.

This chain connects TRBV12-3 or TRBV12-4 to TRBJ1-6; D is ambiguous. This CDR3 contains 14 residues. V was trimmed by 6 bases and J by 8 bases, leaving 14 bases between them. As DNA, the CDR3 is TGTGCCAGCAGGGAGGGCTTAAGAGATTCACCCCTCCACTTT. Its translation: CASREGLRDSPLHF.

The rearrangement links TRBV2 to TRBJ2-3, with D maybe TRBD1 (6 bases). Germline V gives CDR1 SNHLY, CDR2 FYNNEI. This CDR3 has 14 amino acids. V was trimmed by 8 bases and J by 0 bases, leaving 12 bases between them. The CDR3 bases are TGTGCCAGCCAAACAGGGCCTAGCACAGATACGCAGTATTTT. Residues: CASQTGPSTDTQYF.

This clonotype was observed a handful of times. As DNA, the CDR3 is TGCAGCGTGGCCTGGGGATACAATGAGCAGTTCTTC. Amino acid sequence: CSVAWGYNEQFF. The chain has TRBV29-1 and TRBJ2-5; D unresolved. Judging by the DNA end, TRBJ2-1 fits better; the J call may be wrong. CDR3 length: 12 residues. Germline values: CDR1 SQVTM, CDR2 ANQGSEA.

The chain combines TRBV6-1 with TRBJ1-2; D gene unclear. The ends were cut back, 8 bases at V and 4 bases at J, with 11 bases in the middle. The CDR3 totals 12 residues. CDR1 MNHNS and CDR2 SASEGT come from the germline V gene. CDR3 coding DNA: TGTGCCAGCGGACGGCAAACCTATGGCTACACCTTC. Translating gives CASGRQTYGYTF.